This TCR beta chain came from a study of shared clonotypes between healthy human individuals. The germline gives CDR1 SGHTA, CDR2 FQGNSA. CDR3 size: 14 residues. Deletions cut 5 bases from V and 2 bases from J, with 9 bases between. Profiled with immunoSEQ multiplex PCR; TCRdb holds only in-frame clones, not every one. The table shows hundreds of thousands of clones, with roughly 79% occurring only once. Sequencing was performed on PBMCs. The V gene is TRBV7-2, the J gene TRBJ2-2, with D possibly being TRBD1 (6 bases). This clonotype was sampled from a woman aged 40 to 50 in good health. Some clones in this sample may be carry-over from other donors' samples. The CDR3 loop is CASSRDTNTGELFF. The CDR3, as DNA: TGTGCCAGCAGCCGGGACACTAACACCGGGGAGCTGTTTTTT. Looking up the rest from reference TRBV7-2 and TRBJ2-2 gives the full variable domain: GAGVSQSPSNKVTEKGKDVELRCDPISGHTALYWYRQSLGQGLEFLIYFQGNSAPDKSGLPSDRFSAERTGGSVSTLTIQRTQQEDSAVYLCASSRDTNTGELFFGEGSRLTVL.